The clone carrying this TCR beta chain has a count of ten or more. Its antigen is as yet unknown. The germline V gene encodes CDR1 SGHTA and CDR2 FQGNSA. With 4 bases clipped from V and 3 bases from J, the junction kept 4 bases outside the gene matches. The CDR3 covers 14 residues. These data belong to a study of Graves' ophthalmopathy and Graves' hyperthyroidism. Overall study results and limits: Thyroid clonotypes that were expanded above 0.001 frequency mostly also appeared in blood.

RNA transcripts yielded amplified TCR beta CDR3 regions. In the first round, RT-PCR was carried out with HTBI primers, and a multiplex PCR formed the second round. MiXCR, run by TCRdb on the multiplex PCR reads, gives a single entry per CDR3 protein. The table includes 360,000 or so distinct CDR3 sequences, around 17% detected once. The rearrangement links TRBV7-2 to TRBJ2-7; TRBD2 matches 9 bases. The sample taken for sequencing was peripheral blood. This TCR derives from a woman between 18 and 29 years old with Graves' ophthalmopathy. The CDR3 is CASSYLAGNYEQYF. The CDR3 nucleotides are TGTGCCAGCAGCTACCTAGCGGGGAACTACGAGCAGTACTTC.